This TCR beta chain comes out of a study of blood T cell repertoires in COVID-19. Study at large: Acute and convalescent COVID-19 samples came from the United States, Italy and Spain. PBMCs, B-cell-depleted T cells, or T cells were the source of the cDNA or gDNA that made up the material.

It was during active infection that Seattle patients were enrolled and then longitudinally followed. Trimming cost V 5 bases and J 8 bases; bases outside gene matches: 9. CDR1 is MRHNA, CDR2 SNTAGT, per germline. There are 14 residues in the CDR3. Original processing methods: Amplification with reference gene primers provided the estimates of nucleated cell counts. Profiling relied on immunoSEQ multiplex PCR, and the TCRdb table lists in-frame clones only, not all of them. From that table come the V and J calls and clone size; the DNA was used to work out D and trimming. This sample has more than 250,000 clones, with around 88% found just once.

Sequencing input: peripheral blood. The receptor's source is a woman in her thirties with COVID-19, enrolled during active disease. The chain links TRBV6-4 to TRBJ2-1; 7 bases are shared with TRBD2. This CDR3 is CASSLSGTIDEQFF. As DNA, the CDR3 is TGTGCCAGCAGTTTATCCGGGACTATCGATGAGCAGTTCTTC.